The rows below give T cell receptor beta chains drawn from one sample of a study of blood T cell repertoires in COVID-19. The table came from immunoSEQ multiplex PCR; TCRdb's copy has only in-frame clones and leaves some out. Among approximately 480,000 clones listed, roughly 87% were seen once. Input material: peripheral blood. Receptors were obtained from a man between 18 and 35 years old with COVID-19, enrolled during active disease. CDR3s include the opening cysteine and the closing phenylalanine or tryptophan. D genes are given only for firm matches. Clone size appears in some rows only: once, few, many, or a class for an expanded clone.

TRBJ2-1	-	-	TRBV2	TGTGCCAGTCGGCAGGGCTACAATGAGCAGTTCTTC	CASRQGYNEQFF
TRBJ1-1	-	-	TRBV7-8	TGTGCCAGCAGTCTGGACTCAGGGGACACTGAAGCTTTCTTT	CASSLDSGDTEAFF
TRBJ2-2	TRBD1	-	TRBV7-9	TGTGCCAGCAGCCCGGGACAGATTACCGGGGAGCTGTTTTTT	CASSPGQITGELFF
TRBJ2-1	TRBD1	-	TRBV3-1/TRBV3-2	TGTGCCAGCAGCCAATTGGGACAGGGGTGGAATGAGCAGTTCTTC	CASSQLGQGWNEQFF
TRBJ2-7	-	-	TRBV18	TGTGCCAGCTCACCGGAGGGGAGTTACGAGCAGTACTTC	CASSPEGSYEQYF
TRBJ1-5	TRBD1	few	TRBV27	TGTGCCAGCAGTCAAAACAGGGGGCAGCCCCAGCATTTT	CASSQNRGQPQHF
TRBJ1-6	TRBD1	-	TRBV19	TGTGCCAGTAGTCAACGGGACAGGGGCTCCTATAATTCACCCCTCCACTTT	CASSQRDRGSYNSPLHF
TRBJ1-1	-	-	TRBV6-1	TGTGCCAGCAGTGAAGACGCAGTTAACACTGAAGCTTTCTTT	CASSEDAVNTEAFF
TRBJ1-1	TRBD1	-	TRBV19	TGTGCCAGTAAGGACAGGTTGAACACTGAAGCTTTCTTT	CASKDRLNTEAFF
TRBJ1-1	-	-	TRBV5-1	TGCGCCAGCAGCGGACTTAGGGGGAAAGCTGCCACTGAAGCTTTCTTT	CASSGLRGKAATEAFF
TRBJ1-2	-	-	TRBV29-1	TGCAGCGTACCGGGACAAATTAACTATGGCTACACCTTC	CSVPGQINYGYTF
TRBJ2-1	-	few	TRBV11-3	TGTGCCAGCAGCCGGGGGAGTGATAGGTTGGGCAATGAGCAGTTCTTC	CASSRGSDRLGNEQFF
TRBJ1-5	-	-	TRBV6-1	TGTGCCAGCAGTGATATGCGGGGGCGGGAGCCCCAGCATTTT	CASSDMRGREPQHF
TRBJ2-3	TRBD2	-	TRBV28	TGTGCCAGCAGTTTAGGGACTAGCGGGGGGAGGGGCACAGATACGCAGTATTTT	CASSLGTSGGRGTDTQYF
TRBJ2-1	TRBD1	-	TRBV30	TGTGCCTGGAGGGGACAGGTATACAATGAGCAGTTCTTC	CAWRGQVYNEQFF
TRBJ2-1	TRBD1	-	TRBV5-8	TGTGCCAGCAGCGCCTACAGGGGGTCATCCTACAATGAGCAGTTCTTC	CASSAYRGSSYNEQFF
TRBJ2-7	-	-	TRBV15	TGTGCCACCAGCAGTACAGAGACAATGACCTACGAGCAGTACTTC	CATSSTETMTYEQYF
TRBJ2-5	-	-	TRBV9	TGTGCCAGCAGCGTTCGAGGTAGTGGCGTGGAGACCCAGTACTTC	CASSVRGSGVETQYF
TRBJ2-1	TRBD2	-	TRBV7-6	TGTGCCAGCAGCCCACTCTATGGCGGGGGATTACGTGAGCAGTTCTTC	CASSPLYGGGLREQFF
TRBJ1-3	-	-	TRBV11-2	TGTGCCAGCAGCCGCAACTCTATTCCCGGAAACACCATATATTTT	CASSRNSIPGNTIYF